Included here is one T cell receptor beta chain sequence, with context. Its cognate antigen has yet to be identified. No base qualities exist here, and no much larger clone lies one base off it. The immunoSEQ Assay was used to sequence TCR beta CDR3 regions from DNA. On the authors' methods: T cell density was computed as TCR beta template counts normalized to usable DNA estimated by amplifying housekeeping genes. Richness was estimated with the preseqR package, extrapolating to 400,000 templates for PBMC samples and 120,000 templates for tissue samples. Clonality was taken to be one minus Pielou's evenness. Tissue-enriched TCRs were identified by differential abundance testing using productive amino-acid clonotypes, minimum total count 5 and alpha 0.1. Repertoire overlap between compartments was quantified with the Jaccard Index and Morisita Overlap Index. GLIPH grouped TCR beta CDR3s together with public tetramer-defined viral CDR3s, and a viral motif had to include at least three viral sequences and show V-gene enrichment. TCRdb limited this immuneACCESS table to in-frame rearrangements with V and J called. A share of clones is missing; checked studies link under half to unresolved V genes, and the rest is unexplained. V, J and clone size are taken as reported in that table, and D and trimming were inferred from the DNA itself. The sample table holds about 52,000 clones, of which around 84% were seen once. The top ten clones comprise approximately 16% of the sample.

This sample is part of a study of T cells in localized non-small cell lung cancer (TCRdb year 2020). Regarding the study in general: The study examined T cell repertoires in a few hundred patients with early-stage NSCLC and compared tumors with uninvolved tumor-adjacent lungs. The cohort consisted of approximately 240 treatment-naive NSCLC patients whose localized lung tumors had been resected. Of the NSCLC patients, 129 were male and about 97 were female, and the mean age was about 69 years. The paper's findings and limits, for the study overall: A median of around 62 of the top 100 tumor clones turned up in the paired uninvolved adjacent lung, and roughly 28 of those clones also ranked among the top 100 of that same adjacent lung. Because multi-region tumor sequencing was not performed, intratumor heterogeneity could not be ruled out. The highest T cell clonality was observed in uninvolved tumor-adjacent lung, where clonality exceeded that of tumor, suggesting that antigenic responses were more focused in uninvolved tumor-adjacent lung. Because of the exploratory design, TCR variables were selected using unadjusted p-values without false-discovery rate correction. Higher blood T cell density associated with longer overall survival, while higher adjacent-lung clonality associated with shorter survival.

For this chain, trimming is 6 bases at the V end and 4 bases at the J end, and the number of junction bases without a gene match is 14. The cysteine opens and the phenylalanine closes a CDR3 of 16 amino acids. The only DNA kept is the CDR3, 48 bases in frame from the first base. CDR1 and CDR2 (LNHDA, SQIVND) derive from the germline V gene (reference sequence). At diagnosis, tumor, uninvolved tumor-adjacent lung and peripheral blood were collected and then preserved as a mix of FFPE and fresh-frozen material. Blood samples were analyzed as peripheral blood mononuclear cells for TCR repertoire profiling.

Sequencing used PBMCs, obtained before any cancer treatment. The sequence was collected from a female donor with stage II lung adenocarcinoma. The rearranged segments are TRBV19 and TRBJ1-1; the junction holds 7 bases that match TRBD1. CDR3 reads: CASRMGQLEQGTEAFF. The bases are TGTGCCAGTAGGATGGGACAGTTAGAGCAGGGCACTGAAGCTTTCTTT.